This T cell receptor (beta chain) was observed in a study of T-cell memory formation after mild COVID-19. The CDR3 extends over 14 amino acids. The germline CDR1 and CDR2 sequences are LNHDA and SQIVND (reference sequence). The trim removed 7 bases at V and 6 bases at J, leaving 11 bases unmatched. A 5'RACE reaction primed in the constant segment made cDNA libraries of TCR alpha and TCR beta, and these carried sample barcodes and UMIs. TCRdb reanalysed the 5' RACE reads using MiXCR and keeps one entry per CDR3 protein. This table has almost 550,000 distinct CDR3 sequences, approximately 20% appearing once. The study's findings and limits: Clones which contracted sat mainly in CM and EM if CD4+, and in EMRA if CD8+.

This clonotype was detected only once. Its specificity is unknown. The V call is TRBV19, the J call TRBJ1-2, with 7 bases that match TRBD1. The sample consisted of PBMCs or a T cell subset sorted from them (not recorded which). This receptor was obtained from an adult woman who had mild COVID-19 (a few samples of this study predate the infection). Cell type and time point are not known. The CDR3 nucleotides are TGTGCCAGTAACCCGCCCGGGACAGACCATGGCTACACCTTC. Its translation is CASNPPGTDHGYTF.